The next 18 T cell receptor beta chains were all read from a single sample in a study of T cells in Graves' hyperthyroidism and ophthalmopathy. Amplified TCR beta CDR3 regions derived from RNA transcripts. The HTBI primer set was used in a first-round RT-PCR of the TCR CDR3. TCRdb fed the multiplex PCR reads into MiXCR, producing one record per CDR3 protein. The sample holds 750,000 to 900,000 distinct CDR3 sequences, over 35% seen once. Sequenced material: blood. The source of these receptors is a man between 18 and 35 years old with Graves' hyperthyroidism.

The rearrangement joins TRBV7-6 to TRBJ2-7; 8 bases line up with TRBD2. The CDR3 runs to 15 residues. The J segment lost 0 bases and the V segment lost 5 bases, leaving 6 bases of the junction unmatched. Germline V gene lookup returns CDR1 SGHVS and CDR2 FNYEAQ. The DNA for the CDR3 is TGTGCCAGCAGCCCCAGCGGGAGAAACTCCTACGAGCAGTACTTC. Amino acid sequence: CASSPSGRNSYEQYF.

This clonotype was seen only a few times. CDR3 sequence reads: CASSLGRGLSGNTIYF. In DNA form, the CDR3 reads TGTGCCAGCAGCTTAGGCCGGGGACTTAGTGGAAACACCATATATTTT. J is TRBJ1-3 and V is TRBV13; possibly TRBD1 for D (5 bases). The CDR3 spans 16 residues. The V end was cut by 0 bases, the J end by 3 bases, with 12 bases between. Germline V gene data show CDR1 as PRHDT and CDR2 as FYEKMQ (reference sequence).

With regard to this clonotype: Since the CDR3 does not end with the conserved phenylalanine or tryptophan, this likely comes from a read error. It is unclear where the CDR3 begins or ends on the DNA, so no DNA is shown, and the CDR3 is as TCRdb lists it. The V gene is TRBV12-3 or TRBV12-4, the J gene TRBJ1-2; TRBD1 is the table's D call and was not checked against the DNA. Ends included, the CDR3 has 15 residues. CDR3 loop: CACSPGTGLNYGCTL.

The chain combines TRBV7-9 with TRBJ1-1, with D tentatively TRBD1 (6 bases). CDR1 and CDR2 (germline): SEHNR, FQNEAQ (reference sequence). V lost 3 bases to trimming and J lost 4 bases, with 15 bases between them. CDR3 length: 15 residues. The CDR3 here is CASSLGQGKPTEAFF. In nucleotides, the CDR3 is TGTGCCAGCAGCTTGGGTCAGGGGAAACCCACTGAAGCTTTCTTT.

This clonotype was detected many times. The rearrangement links TRBV7-9 to TRBJ1-5; D gene ambiguous. Trimming took 5 bases from V and 4 from J, leaving 15 bases between them. Germline lookup yields CDR1 SEHNR and CDR2 FQNEAQ (reference sequence). The CDR3 runs to 15 residues. DNA for the CDR3: TGTGCCAGCAGCCCTCTCGGCACTCTTAATCAGCCCCAGCATTTT. Its protein is CASSPLGTLNQPQHF.

V usage is TRBV7-2 and J usage is TRBJ2-5; 8 positions agree with TRBD2. In germline, CDR1 is SGHTA, CDR2 FQGNSA. There are 15 residues in the CDR3. V lost 5 bases and J lost 4; bases outside the gene matches: 9. As DNA, the CDR3 is TGTGCCAGCAGCCCGTGGCGGGAGGAGGCAGAGACCCAGTACTTC. It is translated as CASSPWREEAETQYF.

The rearrangement joins TRBV6-5 to TRBJ1-3; D gene uncertain. Germline V lookup: CDR1 MNHEY, CDR2 SVGAGI. The CDR3 sequence is 16 residues long. V gave up 0 bases and J gave up 0 bases, with 9 bases separating them. The CDR3 loop is CASSYSRGSSGNTIYF. CDR3 nucleotides: TGTGCCAGCAGTTACTCCCGGGGTAGCTCTGGAAACACCATATATTTT.

V gene TRBV7-9 combines with J gene TRBJ1-2, with a weak D call TRBD1 (5 bases). The CDR3 runs to 15 residues. The V end lost 5 bases, the J end lost 5 bases, and 18 bases lay between the germline ends. Germline CDR1 SEHNR, CDR2 FQNEAQ (reference sequence). CDR3 nucleotide sequence: TGTGCCAGCAGCCCATCAACAGACACAGGATATGGCTACACCTTC. Translation: CASSPSTDTGYGYTF.

The rearrangement links TRBV29-1 to TRBJ2-2; 8 nucleotides line up with TRBD2. The CDR3 spans 18 residues. Per the germline V gene, CDR1 is SQVTM and CDR2 is ANQGSEA. The CDR3 nucleotides read TGCAGTGCTAGAGATCCCCCTGGGGCGGGAGGCGACACCGGGGAGCTGTTTTTT. This sequence encodes CSARDPPGAGGDTGELFF.

This chain connects TRBV29-1 to TRBJ1-2, with D perhaps matching TRBD1 (6 bases). Germline CDR1 is SQVTM and CDR2 is ANQGSEA. V was pared by 8 bases and J by 3 bases, with 19 bases between. CDR3 length equals 14 residues. The CDR3: CSTGQGQFHYGYTF. CDR3 sequence (DNA): TGCAGCACAGGGCAGGGGCAGTTTCACTATGGCTACACCTTC.

There are a few counts of this clonotype. The chain couples TRBV7-9 to TRBJ1-2; no clear D gene. Germline assignment: CDR1 SEHNR and CDR2 FQNEAQ (reference sequence). The length of the CDR3 is 15 residues. Trimming removed 1 base at V and 0 bases at J, with 9 bases between. In nucleotides, the CDR3 is TGTGCCAGCAGCTTAGTCGGGCGGACTAACTATGGCTACACCTTC. Its protein product is CASSLVGRTNYGYTF.

This clonotype was counted at least ten times. The chain is built from TRBV7-9 and TRBJ2-7, with a weak D call TRBD2 (5 bases). V was pared by 6 bases and J by 5 bases, with 11 bases between. The CDR3 contains 12 residues. Germline assignment: CDR1 SEHNR and CDR2 FQNEAQ (reference sequence). The DNA of the CDR3 is TGTGCCAGCAGACCGAACGGGGACGAGCAGTACTTC. Protein: CASRPNGDEQYF.

The chain couples TRBV7-8 to TRBJ2-7; 7 bases align to TRBD2. CDR1 and CDR2 from the germline V gene are SGHVS and FQNEAQ. The CDR3 consists of 16 residues. Losses at the gene ends were 5 bases for V and 1 base for J; bases not matched to a gene: 11. The CDR3 loop reads CASSQTSELASYEQYF. In DNA, the CDR3 is TGTGCCAGCAGCCAAACGTCGGAACTAGCGTCCTACGAGCAGTACTTC.

This clonotype showed up just a few times. The genes are TRBV5-1 and TRBJ1-4; TRBD1 matches at 8 bases. Looked up from germline, CDR1 is SGHRS and CDR2 is YFSETQ. V was clipped by 4 bases and J by 8 bases; unmatched bases: 10. This CDR3 spans 15 amino acids. The CDR3, as DNA: TGCGCCAGCAGCACCCGGACAGGGAAAGGAGAAAAACTGTTTTTT. Translating gives CASSTRTGKGEKLFF.

This clonotype was counted only a few times. V gene TRBV6-5 combines with J gene TRBJ1-6, with TRBD1 matching 8 bases. Trimming cost V 6 bases and J 7 bases; bases outside gene matches: 11. The CDR3 length is 16 residues. Germline CDR1 and CDR2: MNHEY and SVGAGI. The DNA of the CDR3 is TGTGCCAGCAGGTCCGGACAGGGAATGCGGAATTCACCCCTCCACTTT. The encoded protein is CASRSGQGMRNSPLHF.

This clonotype was counted many times. The chain couples TRBV10-3 to TRBJ1-2; no clear D. Trimming removed 2 bases from V and 7 bases from J, with 11 bases in between. The CDR3 consists of 13 residues. Per the germline V gene, CDR1 is ENHRY and CDR2 is SYGVKD. The CDR3 DNA reads as TGTGCCATCAGTGAGGGACGGGATATTGGCTACACCTTC. Translation: CAISEGRDIGYTF.

Ten or more counts support this clonotype. The chain links TRBV20-1 to TRBJ2-7; D might be TRBD1 (6 bases). The V and J ends lost 6 bases and 7 bases respectively, with 13 bases between them. The germline gives CDR1 DFQATT, CDR2 SNEGSKA (reference sequence). The CDR3 has 11 amino acids. The CDR3 DNA follows: TGCAGTGCCTTTACAGGGTGGGAGCAGTACTTC. Translation: CSAFTGWEQYF.

This clonotype has a single count. At one of its ends the junction is not consistent with the germline gene, which may arise from a read error. The V and J genes are TRBV10-3 and TRBJ2-5; D may be TRBD2 (5 bases). The CDR3 totals 12 residues. Per the germline V gene, CDR1 is ENHRY and CDR2 is SYGVKD. DNA of the CDR3: TGTGCCAGCAGTTACGCGTGGGAGACCCGGTACTTC. Its protein product is CASSYAWETRYF.